The 24 T cell receptor beta chains presented below share a single source sample, sequenced in a study of T cells in localized non-small cell lung cancer. Profiling relied on immunoSEQ multiplex PCR, and the TCRdb table lists in-frame clones only, not all of them. The table lists under 35,000 clones, 88% of them singletons, with 4% to 4.5% in the top ten. Sequences were derived from peripheral blood mononuclear cells, sampled before any cancer treatment. All receptors come from a woman aged 35-75 years with stage III lung adenocarcinoma.

The chain employs TRBV25-1 and TRBJ2-5; D is unclear. The germline V and J ends were trimmed by 11 bases and 4 bases, with 20 bases remaining between them. Germline V gives CDR1 MGHDK, CDR2 SYGVNS. The length of the CDR3 is 14 residues. The CDR3 DNA is TGTGCCCTACGGATCGGCCCTAAGATAGAGACCCAGTACTTC. This translates into CALRIGPKIETQYF.

J is TRBJ1-5 and V is TRBV28; maybe TRBD1 (5 bases). The CDR3 loop spans 17 amino acids. The ends were cut back, 3 bases at V and 5 bases at J, with 20 bases in the middle. From germline, CDR1 is MDHEN and CDR2 SYDVKM. The DNA for the CDR3 is TGTGCCAGCAGTTTGTTAGGGGCTCAGGGTCCCGATCAGCCCCAGCATTTT. This gives the protein CASSLLGAQGPDQPQHF.

The J gene is TRBJ2-1, the V gene TRBV9; D is perhaps TRBD1 or TRBD2 (5 bases each). CDR1 SGDLS and CDR2 YYNGEE come from the germline V gene. This CDR3 has 14 residues. With 6 bases removed from V and 6 bases from J, the gap between germline ends came to 16 bases. The CDR3 sequence is CASTFRDATNEQFF. CDR3 DNA: TGTGCCAGCACCTTCCGGGACGCCACCAATGAGCAGTTCTTC.

Concerning this clone itself: At one of its ends the junction is not consistent with the germline gene, which may arise from a read error. This rearrangement joins TRBV9 to TRBJ2-7; 9 nucleotides align to TRBD1. CDR3 length: 15 residues. Germline V gene data show CDR1 as SGDLS and CDR2 as YYNGEE. CDR3 nucleotides: TGTGCCAGCAGCGAAGAGGGACAGGGCTCCGACGAGCAGTACTTC. Its translation is CASSEEGQGSDEQYF.

V usage is TRBV4-2 and J usage is TRBJ1-5; a weak D match, TRBD1 (5 bases). V was shortened by 0 bases and J by 5 bases, with 11 bases between the two germline ends. The CDR3 runs 15 residues. CDR1 is LGHNA, CDR2 YNFKEQ, per germline. The CDR3 protein is CASSQERAGHQPQHF. The CDR3, as DNA: TGTGCCAGCAGCCAAGAAAGGGCAGGGCATCAGCCCCAGCATTTT.

CDR3 amino acids: CASRRGTANTGELFF. The CDR3 coding sequence is TGTGCCAGCAGGAGGGGGACGGCGAACACCGGGGAGCTGTTTTTT. The J gene is TRBJ2-2, the V gene TRBV2, with D perhaps TRBD1 (6 bases). The CDR3 spans 15 residues. The germline CDR1 and CDR2 sequences are SNHLY and FYNNEI. Trimming removed 6 bases from V and 0 bases from J, with 11 bases in between.

This chain connects TRBV5-1 to TRBJ2-1; D may be TRBD1 (6 bases). The V and J ends lost 4 bases and 2 bases respectively, with 13 bases between them. The germline CDR1 and CDR2 sequences are SGHRS and YFSETQ. This CDR3 is built from 15 residues. The CDR3 loop reads CASSEAGDPYNEQFF. Written as DNA, the CDR3 is TGCGCCAGCAGCGAGGCAGGGGACCCCTACAATGAGCAGTTCTTC.

A single count supports this clone. V and J are TRBV10-1 and TRBJ2-1; tentative D call: TRBD2 (5 bases). This CDR3 spans 16 amino acids. The V and J ends lost 6 bases and 0 bases respectively, with 15 bases between them. The V gene's germline CDR1 is WNHNN and CDR2 SYGVQD (reference sequence). Here the CDR3 DNA reads TGCGCCAGCAGCGGGAAAGCGCCCAGCTCCTACAATGAGCAGTTCTTC. Protein: CASSGKAPSSYNEQFF.

The chain has TRBV28 and TRBJ2-3, with D tentatively TRBD2 (6 bases). CDR1 and CDR2 from the germline V gene are MDHEN and SYDVKM. V dropped 2 bases and J dropped 2 bases, with 26 bases sitting between them. The CDR3 loop spans 20 amino acids. The CDR3 reads CASSLQESAGAPRDTDTQYF. The CDR3 DNA sequence: TGTGCCAGCAGTTTACAGGAGTCAGCGGGTGCACCGAGGGACACAGATACGCAGTATTTT.

This clone is a singleton in its sample. The rearrangement links TRBV6-1 to TRBJ2-7, with D possibly matching TRBD2 (6 bases). The CDR3 runs 14 residues. Germline V lookup: CDR1 MNHNS, CDR2 SASEGT. The ends were cut back, 9 bases at V and 2 bases at J, with 17 bases in the middle. CDR3 sequence: CASQLAGLTYEQYF. The DNA for the CDR3 is TGTGCCAGTCAACTCGCGGGACTTACCTACGAGCAGTACTTC.

This clone was observed a few times. The chain uses TRBV11-3 and TRBJ1-2; 7 bases agree with TRBD1. This CDR3 spans 13 amino acids. Trimming took 4 bases from V and 12 from J; bases not matched to a gene: 11. Germline CDR1 SGHNT, CDR2 YENEEA. CDR3 coding DNA: TGTGCCAGCAGCTCGGACCGGGACAGAGGGCACACCTTC. Translated, it gives CASSSDRDRGHTF.

V is TRBV2 and J is TRBJ2-7; TRBD2 agrees at 11 bases. This CDR3 contains 14 residues. In germline, CDR1 is SNHLY, CDR2 FYNNEI. V lost 6 bases and J lost 7; bases outside the gene matches: 8. CDR3 sequence: CASSPLAGVGEQYF. CDR3 coding DNA: TGTGCCAGCAGCCCACTAGCGGGAGTGGGGGAGCAGTACTTC.

V gene TRBV4-1 combines with J gene TRBJ1-1; the D is unclear. Germline lookup yields CDR1 MGHRA and CDR2 YSYEKL. Trimming removed 3 bases from V and 1 base from J, with 9 bases in between. This CDR3 comprises 14 residues. Here the CDR3 reads CASSHLTANTEAFF. The CDR3 DNA sequence: TGCGCCAGCAGCCACTTGACCGCGAACACTGAAGCTTTCTTT.

The genes are TRBV5-6 and TRBJ2-7, with no clear D. Germline V gene lookup returns CDR1 SGHDT and CDR2 YYEEEE. V was pared by 0 bases and J by 2 bases, with 6 bases between. CDR3 length: 13 residues. The CDR3 spells CASSLGAPYEQYF. CDR3 DNA: TGTGCCAGCAGCTTGGGGGCTCCCTACGAGCAGTACTTC.

V usage is TRBV18 and J usage is TRBJ2-5; 7 nucleotides agree with TRBD1. Per germline, CDR1 KGHSH and CDR2 LQKENI. V lost 6 bases to trimming and J lost 1 base; unmatched junction nucleotides: 5. This CDR3 contains 14 residues. The CDR3 coding sequence is TGTGCCAGCTCCCCCTGGGACAGCCAAGAGACCCAGTACTTC. It encodes CASSPWDSQETQYF.

The genes are TRBV30 and TRBJ1-1; D perhaps matches TRBD1 (5 bases). CDR3 length: 12 amino acids. V lost 2 bases to trimming and J lost 6 bases, with 10 bases between them. Germline assignment: CDR1 GTSNPN and CDR2 SVGIG (reference sequence). The CDR3 DNA reads as TGTGCCTGGAGTAGCCAGGGCGCTGAAGCTTTCTTT. The encoded protein is CAWSSQGAEAFF. The variable domain in full, with the rest retrieved from reference TRBV30 and TRBJ1-1, is SQTIHQWPATLVQPVGSPLSLECTVEGTSNPNLYWYRQAAGRGLQLLFYSVGIGQISSEVPQNLSASRPQDRQFILSSKKLLLSDSGFYLCAWSSQGAEAFFGQGTRLTVV.

The V and J genes are TRBV5-6 and TRBJ2-7, with TRBD1 matching 10 bases. With 3 bases clipped from V and 6 bases from J, the junction kept 0 bases outside the gene matches. Germline V gene lookup returns CDR1 SGHDT and CDR2 YYEEEE. The CDR3 totals 12 residues. CDR3 in amino acids: CASSWTGGEQYF. CDR3 sequence (DNA): TGTGCCAGCAGCTGGACAGGGGGCGAGCAGTACTTC.

The chain recombines TRBV19 with TRBJ2-7; TRBD2 matches 11 bases. The CDR3 totals 16 residues. The germline V gene encodes CDR1 LNHDA and CDR2 SQIVND (reference sequence). Trimming removed 5 bases from V and 0 bases from J; junction bases left unmatched: 6. The CDR3 sequence: CASSSWGTSGSYEQYF. The CDR3 DNA sequence: TGTGCCAGTAGTTCCTGGGGGACTAGCGGCTCCTACGAGCAGTACTTC. Combining the CDR3 with reference TRBV19 and TRBJ2-7 gives the whole variable domain DGGITQSPKYLFRKEGQNVTLSCEQNLNHDAMYWYRQDPGQGLRLIYYSQIVNDFQKGDIAEGYSVSREKKESFPLTVTSAQKNPTAFYLCASSSWGTSGSYEQYFGPGTRLTVT.

This clone was detected only once. V is TRBV10-3 and J is TRBJ2-1; 7 positions agree with TRBD1. V lost 1 base, J lost 3 bases, and 3 bases stayed unmatched. This CDR3 is 15 amino acids long. The germline V gene encodes CDR1 ENHRY and CDR2 SYGVKD. CDR3 amino acids: CAISEYRDSYNEQFF. CDR3 sequence (DNA): TGTGCCATCAGTGAGTATCGGGACAGCTACAATGAGCAGTTCTTC.

The chain recombines TRBV4-1 with TRBJ1-2; D is unclear. Per germline, CDR1 MGHRA and CDR2 YSYEKL. The V and J ends lost 1 base and 2 bases respectively, with 8 bases between them. CDR3 length equals 14 residues. The CDR3 DNA is TGCGCCAGCAGCCAAGGTCCGATAAACTATGGCTACACCTTC. This codes for CASSQGPINYGYTF.

The chain couples TRBV5-1 to TRBJ2-6; possibly TRBD1 for D (5 bases). Germline CDR1 and CDR2: SGHRS and YFSETQ. V was pared by 0 bases and J by 0 bases, with 10 bases between. There are 17 residues in the CDR3. CDR3 in amino acids: CASSLEQASSGANVLTF. Written as DNA, the CDR3 is TGCGCCAGCAGCTTGGAACAGGCCAGCTCTGGGGCCAACGTCCTGACTTTC.

The V call is TRBV2, the J call TRBJ2-6; the D is unclear. V was trimmed by 3 bases and J by 0 bases, leaving 3 bases between them. Germline CDR1 reads SNHLY; CDR2 reads FYNNEI. The CDR3 loop spans 14 amino acids. CDR3 residues: CASSDRSGANVLTF. In DNA, the CDR3 is TGTGCCAGCAGTGACCGCTCTGGGGCCAACGTCCTGACTTTC.

The rearrangement joins TRBV7-3 to TRBJ2-3; TRBD2 matches at 9 bases. Per germline, CDR1 SGHTA and CDR2 FQGTGA. V lost 5 bases and J lost 2; bases outside the gene matches: 5. The CDR3 sequence is 15 residues long. The CDR3 DNA follows: TGTGCCAGCAGCCGGACTAGCGTTAACACAGATACGCAGTATTTT. It specifies CASSRTSVNTDTQYF.

J is TRBJ2-7 and V is TRBV11-2, with no clear D. This CDR3 region has 12 residues. Trimming pared 5 bases from V and 6 bases from J, leaving 11 bases between. The germline V gene has CDR1 SGHAT and CDR2 FQNNGV. The CDR3 spells CASSESSAEQYF. The CDR3 nucleotides are TGTGCCAGCAGCGAGAGCTCAGCCGAGCAGTACTTC.